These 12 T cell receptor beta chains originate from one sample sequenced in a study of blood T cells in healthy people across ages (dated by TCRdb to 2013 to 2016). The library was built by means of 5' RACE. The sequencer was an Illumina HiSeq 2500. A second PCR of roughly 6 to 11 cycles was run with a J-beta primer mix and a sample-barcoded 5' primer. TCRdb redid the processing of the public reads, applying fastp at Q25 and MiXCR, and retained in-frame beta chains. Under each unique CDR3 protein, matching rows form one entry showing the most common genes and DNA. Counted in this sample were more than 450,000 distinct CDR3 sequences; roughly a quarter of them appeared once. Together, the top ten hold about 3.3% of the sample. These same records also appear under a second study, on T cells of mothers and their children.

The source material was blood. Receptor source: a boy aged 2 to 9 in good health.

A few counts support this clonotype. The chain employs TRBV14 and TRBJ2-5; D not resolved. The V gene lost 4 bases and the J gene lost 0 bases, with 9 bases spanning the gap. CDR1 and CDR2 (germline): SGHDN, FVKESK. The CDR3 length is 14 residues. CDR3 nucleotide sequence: TGTGCCAGCAGCCCACGAAGGTACCAAGAGACCCAGTACTTC. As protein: CASSPRRYQETQYF.

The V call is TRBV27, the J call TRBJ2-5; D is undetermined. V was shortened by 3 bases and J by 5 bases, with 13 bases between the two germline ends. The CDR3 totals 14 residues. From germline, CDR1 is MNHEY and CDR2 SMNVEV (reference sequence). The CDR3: CASSLARFGETQYF. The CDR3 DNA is TGTGCCAGCAGTTTGGCGCGATTTGGTGAGACCCAGTACTTC.

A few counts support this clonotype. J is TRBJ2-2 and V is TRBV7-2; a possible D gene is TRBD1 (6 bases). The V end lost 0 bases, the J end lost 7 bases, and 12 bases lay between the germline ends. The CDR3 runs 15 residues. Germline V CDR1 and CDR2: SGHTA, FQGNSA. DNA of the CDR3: TGTGCCAGCAGCTTAGCAATGTTAGGGGGCGGGGAGCTGTTTTTT. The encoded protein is CASSLAMLGGGELFF. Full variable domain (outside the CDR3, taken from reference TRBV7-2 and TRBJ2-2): GAGVSQSPSNKVTEKGKDVELRCDPISGHTALYWYRQSLGQGLEFLIYFQGNSAPDKSGLPSDRFSAERTGGSVSTLTIQRTQQEDSAVYLCASSLAMLGGGELFFGEGSRLTVL.

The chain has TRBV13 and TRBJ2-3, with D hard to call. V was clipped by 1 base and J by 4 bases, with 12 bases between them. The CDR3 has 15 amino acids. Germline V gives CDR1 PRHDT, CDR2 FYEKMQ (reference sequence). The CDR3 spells CASSLAALEADTQYF. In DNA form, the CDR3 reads TGTGCCAGCAGCTTAGCGGCCCTAGAGGCAGATACGCAGTATTTT.

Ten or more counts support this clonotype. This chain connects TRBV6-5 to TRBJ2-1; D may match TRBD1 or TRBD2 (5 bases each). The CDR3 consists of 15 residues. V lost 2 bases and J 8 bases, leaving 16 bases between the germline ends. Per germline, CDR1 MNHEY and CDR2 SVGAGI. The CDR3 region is CASSYGTTEGDEQFF. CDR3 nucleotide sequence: TGTGCCAGCAGTTACGGGACGACCGAGGGAGATGAGCAGTTCTTC.

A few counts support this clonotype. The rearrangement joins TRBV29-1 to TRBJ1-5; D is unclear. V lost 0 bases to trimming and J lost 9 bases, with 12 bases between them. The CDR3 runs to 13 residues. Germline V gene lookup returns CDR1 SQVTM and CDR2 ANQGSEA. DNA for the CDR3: TGCAGCGTTGAAGAACCGGGAGGAGGGCCCCAGCATTTT. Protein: CSVEEPGGGPQHF.

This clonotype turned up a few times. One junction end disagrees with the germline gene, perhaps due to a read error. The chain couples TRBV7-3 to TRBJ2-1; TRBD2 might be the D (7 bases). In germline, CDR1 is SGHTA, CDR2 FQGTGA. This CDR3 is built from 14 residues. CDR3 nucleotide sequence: TGTGCCAGTAGCTTAGAGGGGGGGTACAATGAGCAGTTCTTC. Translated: CASSLEGGYNEQFF.

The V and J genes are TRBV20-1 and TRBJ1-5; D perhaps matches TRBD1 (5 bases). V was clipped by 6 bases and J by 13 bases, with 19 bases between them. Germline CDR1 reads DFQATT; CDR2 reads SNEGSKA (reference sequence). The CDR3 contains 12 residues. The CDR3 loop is CSAIKTGLEQHF. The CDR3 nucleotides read TGCAGTGCAATTAAAACGGGGCTCGAGCAGCATTTT.

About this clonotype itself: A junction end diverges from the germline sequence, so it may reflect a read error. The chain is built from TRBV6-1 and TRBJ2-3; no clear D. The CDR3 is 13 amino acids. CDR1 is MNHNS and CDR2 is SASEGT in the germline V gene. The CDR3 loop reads CAGSEDRTDTQYF. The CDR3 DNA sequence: TGTGCCGGCAGTGAAGATAGGACAGATACGCAGTATTTT.

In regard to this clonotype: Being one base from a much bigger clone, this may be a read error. CDR3 in DNA: TGCGCCAGCAGCCTCACTAGGCTCAGCATAGATACGCAGTATTTT. This sequence encodes CASSLTRLSIDTQYF. The chain recombines TRBV4-3 with TRBJ2-3; the D gene is possibly TRBD2 (5 bases). This CDR3 comprises 15 residues. Germline V gene data show CDR1 as LGHNA and CDR2 as YSLEER.

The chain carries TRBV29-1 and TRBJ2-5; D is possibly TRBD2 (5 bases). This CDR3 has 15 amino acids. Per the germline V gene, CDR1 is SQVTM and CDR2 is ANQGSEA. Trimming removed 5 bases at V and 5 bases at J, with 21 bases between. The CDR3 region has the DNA TGCAGCGTTAAAACGGGCCTAGACTACCTGGAGACCCAGTACTTC. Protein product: CSVKTGLDYLETQYF.

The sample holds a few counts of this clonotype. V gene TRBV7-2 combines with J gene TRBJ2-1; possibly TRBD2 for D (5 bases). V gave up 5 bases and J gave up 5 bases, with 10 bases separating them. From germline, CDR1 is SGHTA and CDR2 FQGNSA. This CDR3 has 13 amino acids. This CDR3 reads CASSPQLDNEQFF. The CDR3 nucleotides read TGTGCCAGCAGCCCCCAACTAGACAATGAGCAGTTCTTC.